This note documents a single T cell receptor (beta chain) sequence. The antigen is not known. These data belong to a study of cytomegalovirus exposure and HLA in healthy donors. Study-level findings and limits: The classifier, whose performance was assessed in both the original and validation cohorts, reportedly diagnosed cytomegalovirus status with high specificity and sensitivity. Later work found that TCR association rates differed between HLA loci; DRB1 had the most and HLA-C the fewest. V- and J-gene trimming in TCR beta was tied to a missense DCLRE1C variant by an analysis performed later.

The CDR3 length is 15 residues. J lost 5 bases, V lost 6 bases, and 9 bases had no gene match. Germline CDR1 LNHDA, CDR2 SQIVND (reference sequence). It was with 60 Vbeta and 13 Jbeta primers that the PCR ran. The assay was immunoSEQ multiplex PCR, and TCRdb's table has in-frame clones only and misses some. The sample contains tens of thousands of clones, 70% to 80% of which appear only once. Sequencing was carried out using PBMCs. The rearrangement uses TRBV19 and TRBJ2-7, with 11 nucleotides matching TRBD1. The sequence derives from a woman aged 45-60 years in good health and CMV-seropositive. The CDR3 DNA is TGTGCCAGTAGCCCCGGGACAGGGGGAAACCACGAGCAGTACTTC. Amino acid sequence: CASSPGTGGNHEQYF.